The 28 T cell receptor beta chains in this list originate from one sample, sequenced in a study of blood T cell repertoires in COVID-19. The repertoire was sequenced with immunoSEQ multiplex PCR; TCRdb's copy has only in-frame clones and lacks some. The sample has some 52,000 clones, roughly nine tenths seen once. Source material: peripheral blood. The receptors shown here come from a man aged 55 to 70 with active COVID-19.

The gene calls are TRBV7-9 and TRBJ1-2, with 7 bases lining up with TRBD1. After removal of 3 bases from V and 5 bases from J, the junction contained 15 bases not matched to a gene. The CDR3 extends over 17 amino acids. Germline-derived CDR1 and CDR2 are SEHNR and FQNEAQ (reference sequence). The CDR3 region is CASSLGLGTEGRYGYTF. DNA of the CDR3: TGTGCCAGCAGCTTGGGCCTCGGGACAGAGGGGAGGTATGGCTACACCTTC.

The chain couples TRBV28 to TRBJ1-4; a weak D match, TRBD1 (5 bases). Germline V gene lookup returns CDR1 MDHEN and CDR2 SYDVKM. The CDR3 loop spans 14 amino acids. V lost 4 bases, J lost 3 bases, and 9 bases lay in between. The CDR3 reads CASSSRVSNEKLFF. DNA for the CDR3: TGTGCCAGCAGTTCCAGGGTGTCTAATGAAAAACTGTTTTTT.

The genes are TRBV6-6 and TRBJ2-7; 9 bases agree with TRBD1. CDR1 and CDR2 (germline): MNHNY, SVGAGI (reference sequence). After removal of 0 bases from V and 6 bases from J, the junction contained 6 bases not matched to a gene. The CDR3 extends over 15 amino acids. CDR3 DNA sequence: TGTGCCAGCAGTTACTCGGGACAGGGTTCAGGCGAGCAGTACTTC. Protein product: CASSYSGQGSGEQYF.

The chain recombines TRBV7-2 with TRBJ1-6; D is unresolved. Trimming stripped 5 bases from V and 8 bases from J, with 10 bases between. The CDR3 is 13 amino acids. The germline CDR1 and CDR2 sequences are SGHTA and FQGNSA. The CDR3 DNA sequence: TGTGCCAGCAGCGCCGTCCCGGATTCACCCCTCCACTTT. This gives the protein CASSAVPDSPLHF.

About this clone: An end of the junction does not agree with germline; a read error may underlie this. The rearrangement links TRBV3-1 (or the pseudogene TRBV3-2) to TRBJ2-1; 8 bases align to TRBD2. The CDR3 has 14 amino acids. CDR1 is LGHDT, CDR2 YNNKEL, per germline (reference sequence). In nucleotides, the CDR3 is TGTGCCAGCAGCCAAGGCCAGCGGACTAGCCGGTCGATCTTC. It encodes CASSQGQRTSRSIF.

The chain couples TRBV15 to TRBJ1-4; D is unresolved. CDR1 is LNHNV, CDR2 YYDKDF, per germline (reference sequence). The CDR3 runs 15 residues. V lost 0 bases, J lost 7 bases, and 12 bases lay in between. The CDR3 DNA is TGTGCCACCAGCAGAGAGGGAGGCCTGGGTGAAAAACTGTTTTTT. Protein sequence: CATSREGGLGEKLFF.

DNA for the CDR3: TGTGCCAGCAACTATGGGACTAGCGGGAGAGGGACCCAGTACTTC. This translates into CASNYGTSGRGTQYF. The gene calls are TRBV7-2 and TRBJ2-5; 14 positions agree with TRBD2. CDR1 SGHTA and CDR2 FQGNSA come from the germline V gene. Losses at the gene ends were 7 bases for V and 7 bases for J; bases not matched to a gene: 8. The CDR3 spans 15 residues.

This chain joins TRBV7-9 and TRBJ2-5; D ambiguous. This CDR3 spans 13 amino acids. Germline lookup yields CDR1 SEHNR and CDR2 FQNEAQ (reference sequence). The V end lost 2 bases, the J end lost 4 bases, and 8 bases lay between the germline ends. This chain's CDR3 is CASSLRARETQYF. The CDR3 bases are TGTGCCAGCAGCTTAAGAGCAAGAGAGACCCAGTACTTC.

J is TRBJ2-2 and V is TRBV5-1; 7 bases fit TRBD2. J gave up 2 bases and V 0 bases, and 4 bases lay outside the gene matches. There are 16 residues in the CDR3. Germline loops: CDR1 SGHRS, CDR2 YFSETQ. The CDR3: CASSLVGTINTGELFF. The CDR3 nucleotides read TGCGCCAGCAGCTTGGTGGGGACTATTAACACCGGGGAGCTGTTTTTT.

The chain has TRBV9 and TRBJ2-1; maybe TRBD1 (6 bases). Germline V gene data show CDR1 as SGDLS and CDR2 as YYNGEE. V was cut by 0 bases and J by 2 bases, with 12 bases left in between. This CDR3 spans 16 amino acids. For the CDR3, the DNA is TGTGCCAGCAGCGTAGTTCCGGACAGCACCTACAATGAGCAGTTCTTC. Amino acids: CASSVVPDSTYNEQFF.

The V and J genes are TRBV7-2 and TRBJ2-7; 9 bases match TRBD2. The germline CDR1 and CDR2 sequences are SGHTA and FQGNSA. This CDR3 is built from 16 residues. V gave up 1 base and J gave up 4 bases; unmatched junction bases: 8. The CDR3 is CASSLGPSGTPYEQYF. CDR3 in DNA: TGTGCCAGCAGCTTAGGCCCTAGCGGGACCCCGTACGAGCAGTACTTC.

This chain connects TRBV7-2 to TRBJ2-7; 7 nucleotides agree with TRBD1. The CDR3 totals 14 residues. Germline V gene data show CDR1 as SGHTA and CDR2 as FQGNSA. Trimming at V came to 5 bases and at J to 1 base, leaving 5 bases not matched to a gene. The CDR3 reads CASSKGQSSYEQYF. CDR3 in DNA: TGTGCCAGCAGCAAGGGACAGTCGTCCTACGAGCAGTACTTC.

This clone has just a few counts. The chain employs TRBV3-1 (or the pseudogene TRBV3-2) and TRBJ2-7, with 9 bases identical to TRBD1. The CDR3 extends over 14 amino acids. The germline V gene encodes CDR1 LGHDT and CDR2 YNNKEL (reference sequence). J gave up 2 bases and V 4 bases, and 3 bases lay outside the gene matches. The CDR3 is CASSRGQGPYEQYF. The CDR3 nucleotides are TGTGCCAGCAGCCGAGGACAGGGGCCCTACGAGCAGTACTTC.

The V and J genes are TRBV18 and TRBJ2-5, with 13 bases lining up with TRBD2. The length of the CDR3 is 15 residues. CDR1 and CDR2 (germline): KGHSH, LQKENI. V lost 2 bases and J lost 3; bases outside the gene matches: 0. In DNA form, the CDR3 reads TGTGCCAGCTCACCAGGACTAGCGGGAGAAGAGACCCAGTACTTC. Protein: CASSPGLAGEETQYF. The variable domain in full, completed from reference TRBV18 and TRBJ2-5, reads NAGVMQNPRHLVRRRGQEARLRCSPMKGHSHVYWYRQLPEEGLKFMVYLQKENIIDESGMPKERFSAEFPKEGPSILRIQQVVRGDSAAYFCASSPGLAGEETQYFGPGTRLLVL.

V usage is TRBV18 and J usage is TRBJ2-7; a weak D match, TRBD2 (6 bases). CDR3 length: 15 amino acids. Germline CDR1 KGHSH, CDR2 LQKENI. V was shortened by 3 bases and J by 0 bases, with 12 bases between the two germline ends. CDR3 in amino acids: CASSPRLGGSYEQYF. The CDR3 DNA is TGTGCCAGCTCACCTCGACTGGGGGGCTCCTACGAGCAGTACTTC.

The chain's CDR3 is CASSLSPPPWSGEQYF. The CDR3 nucleotides read TGTGCCAGCAGCTTAAGCCCCCCCCCGTGGTCAGGGGAGCAGTACTTC. The rearrangement links TRBV7-6 to TRBJ2-7; tentative D call: TRBD1 (5 bases). Germline CDR1 is SGHVS and CDR2 is FNYEAQ. The CDR3 contains 16 residues. Trimming left V 2 bases short and J 7 bases short, with 21 bases between.

This clone is a singleton in its sample. This chain uses TRBV5-1 with TRBJ2-1, with D possibly being TRBD2 (6 bases). The CDR3 runs 14 residues. Germline V CDR1 and CDR2: SGHRS, YFSETQ. V lost 4 bases and J lost 13, with 21 bases in between. The DNA for the CDR3 is TGCGCCAGCAGCCCCCCGGATAGCGGAGGGGTTCAGTTCTTC. This encodes CASSPPDSGGVQFF.

V gene TRBV7-2 combines with J gene TRBJ1-2; TRBD1 is a possible D gene (6 bases). The CDR3 has 15 amino acids. Germline V CDR1 and CDR2: SGHTA, FQGNSA. V was clipped by 1 base and J by 4 bases, with 13 bases between them. In nucleotides, the CDR3 is TGTGCCAGCAGCTTAGTGGCCGCAGGGGCCTATGGCTACACCTTC. Protein product: CASSLVAAGAYGYTF. Filled out from reference TRBV7-2 and TRBJ1-2, the complete variable domain reads GAGVSQSPSNKVTEKGKDVELRCDPISGHTALYWYRQSLGQGLEFLIYFQGNSAPDKSGLPSDRFSAERTGGSVSTLTIQRTQQEDSAVYLCASSLVAAGAYGYTFGSGTRLTVV.

This chain connects TRBV6-4 to TRBJ2-1; perhaps TRBD2 as D (5 bases). The V gene lost 5 bases and the J gene lost 8 bases, with 16 bases spanning the gap. Germline CDR1 reads MRHNA; CDR2 reads SNTAGT. The CDR3 extends over 14 amino acids. The CDR3 reads CASSMGQRGYEQFF. CDR3 DNA: TGTGCCAGCAGTATGGGCCAACGAGGGTATGAGCAGTTCTTC.

The chain employs TRBV4-3 and TRBJ1-1; D unclear. With 0 bases removed from V and 3 bases from J, the gap between germline ends came to 11 bases. Germline CDR1 is LGHNA and CDR2 is YSLEER. The CDR3 totals 15 residues. CDR3 sequence: CASSQDSLPDTEAFF. CDR3 DNA: TGCGCCAGCAGCCAAGACTCCCTCCCAGACACTGAAGCTTTCTTT.

This rearrangement joins TRBV5-1 to TRBJ1-1; D is undetermined. V shed 4 bases and J shed 0 bases, with 13 bases lying between them. CDR3 size: 15 residues. The germline gives CDR1 SGHRS, CDR2 YFSETQ. CDR3 loop: CASSQDLILNTEAFF. Here the CDR3 DNA reads TGCGCCAGCAGCCAGGACTTGATTTTGAACACTGAAGCTTTCTTT.

V and J are TRBV6-5 and TRBJ2-5; 9 bases match TRBD1. Germline V gene sequence: CDR1 MNHEY, CDR2 SVGAGI. J gave up 4 bases and V 4 bases, and 7 bases lay outside the gene matches. There are 15 residues in the CDR3. CDR3 DNA sequence: TGTGCCAGCAGTTCTACGGGACAGGGCTTAGAGACCCAGTACTTC. Its protein product is CASSSTGQGLETQYF.

This clone was seen more than once but under ten times. The V and J genes are TRBV27 and TRBJ2-3; 10 nucleotides align to TRBD2. Germline trimming cut 4 bases from V and 4 bases from J; bases unmatched to any gene: 8. In germline, CDR1 is MNHEY, CDR2 SMNVEV (reference sequence). The CDR3 totals 16 residues. In DNA form, the CDR3 reads TGTGCCAGCAGTTCCCCAGCGGGAGGGTTGGCAGATACGCAGTATTTT. This gives the protein CASSSPAGGLADTQYF.

The chain joins TRBV28 to TRBJ2-7; the D gene is possibly TRBD1 (6 bases). This CDR3 is built from 15 residues. Germline lookup yields CDR1 MDHEN and CDR2 SYDVKM. Between the trimmed V and J ends, which lost 2 bases and 0 bases, there was a span of 11 bases. The CDR3 region is CASSLSTGPSYEQYF. DNA of the CDR3: TGTGCCAGCAGTTTAAGTACAGGGCCCTCCTACGAGCAGTACTTC.

The chain uses TRBV28 and TRBJ2-1; 8 nucleotides agree with TRBD2. CDR3 length equals 15 residues. Trimming took 6 bases from V and 7 from J; bases not matched to a gene: 11. Germline CDR1 MDHEN, CDR2 SYDVKM. CDR3 sequence: CASSPRSGRGNEQFF. The CDR3 DNA is TGTGCCAGCAGCCCTAGAAGCGGGAGAGGGAATGAGCAGTTCTTC.

The J gene is TRBJ1-3, the V gene TRBV27; D remains unclear. The CDR3 runs 14 residues. Germline CDR1 MNHEY, CDR2 SMNVEV (reference sequence). Trimming took off 6 bases at V and 0 bases at J, with 9 bases between the two ends. The CDR3 DNA reads as TGTGCCAGCAGCGCGGTCTCCTCTGGAAACACCATATATTTT. Protein: CASSAVSSGNTIYF.

The chain joins TRBV11-1 to TRBJ1-1, with D hard to call. V was pared by 2 bases and J by 2 bases, with 6 bases between. Germline CDR1 reads SGHAT; CDR2 reads FQDESV (reference sequence). The CDR3 is 13 amino acids. Here the CDR3 reads CASSLLLNTEAFF. Here the CDR3 DNA reads TGTGCCAGCAGCTTATTACTCAACACTGAAGCTTTCTTT.

V usage is TRBV6-5 and J usage is TRBJ1-1; D is unresolved. The CDR3 contains 16 residues. The V and J ends lost 2 bases and 2 bases respectively, with 15 bases between them. The germline gives CDR1 MNHEY, CDR2 SVGAGI. CDR3 DNA sequence: TGTGCCAGCAGTTACCACGAGGCAGGAGGAAACACTGAAGCTTTCTTT. Residues: CASSYHEAGGNTEAFF.